This T cell receptor beta chain comes out of a study of CD8 T cells in Susac syndrome. CDR3 length equals 15 residues. V gave up 0 bases and J gave up 2 bases; unmatched junction bases: 3. CDR1 is SGHTA, CDR2 FQGNSA, per germline. Reverse transcription of about 0.5 to 1 ug RNA was carried out with random hexamers. By means of immunoSEQ multiplex PCR, TCR beta CDR3 spanning 54 Vbeta and 13 Jbeta underwent amplification. TCRdb analysed the immunoSEQ multiplex PCR reads with MiXCR anew, one entry per CDR3 protein. This sample has 100,000 to 150,000 distinct CDR3 sequences, with 94% found just once. The receptor comes from a human donor in good health. J is TRBJ2-7 and V is TRBV7-2; 8 bases line up with TRBD1. Sequencing was performed on CD4+ T cells from PBMCs. CDR3 sequence: CASSLAAGGTYEQYF. For the CDR3, the DNA is TGTGCCAGCAGCTTAGCGGCAGGGGGCACCTACGAGCAGTACTTC.